The 8 T cell receptor beta chains below were found in one sample sequenced in a study of cytomegalovirus exposure and HLA in healthy donors. This PCR relied on a set of 60 Vbeta primers and 13 Jbeta primers. TCRdb's copy holds only in-frame clones and misses some; the assay was immunoSEQ multiplex PCR. The sample totals more than 95,000 clones; its top ten clones hold around 2.7%. Sequences were obtained from PBMCs. These receptors were obtained from a man between 25 and 39 years old in good health and CMV-seronegative.

This chain uses TRBV6-6 with TRBJ2-7; 8 positions match TRBD1. J was trimmed by 6 bases and V by 6 bases; bases with no gene match: 10. Germline V gene lookup returns CDR1 MNHNY and CDR2 SVGAGI (reference sequence). The CDR3 totals 14 residues. The chain's CDR3 is CASRPPGGRGEQYF. The CDR3 DNA sequence: TGTGCCAGCAGACCCCCAGGGGGCAGGGGCGAGCAGTACTTC.

V is TRBV21-1 and J is TRBJ2-2; TRBD1, the table's D call, lacks a check against the DNA. TRBV21-1 is shown as a pseudogene. The CDR3 length is 14 residues. The CDR3 is CAEDAGEATGELFF. Written as DNA, the CDR3 is TGTGCCGAAGATGCAGGGGAAGCCACCGGGGAGCTGTTTTTT.

The rearrangement joins TRBV28 to TRBJ2-7; D is unclear. The V gene's germline CDR1 is MDHEN and CDR2 SYDVKM. The germline V and J ends were trimmed by 3 bases and 0 bases, with 6 bases remaining between them. The CDR3 runs to 13 residues. For the CDR3, the DNA is TGTGCCAGCAGTTTCTTAGACTCCTACGAGCAGTACTTC. Translated, it gives CASSFLDSYEQYF.

The chain couples TRBV7-9 to TRBJ1-1; perhaps TRBD1 as D (5 bases). From germline, CDR1 is SEHNR and CDR2 FQNEAQ (reference sequence). The CDR3 runs to 13 residues. V was cut by 3 bases and J by 5 bases, with 10 bases left in between. CDR3 DNA: TGTGCCAGCAGCTTGGGGGGACGGACTGAAGCTTTCTTT. As protein: CASSLGGRTEAFF. The full variable domain, completed using reference TRBV7-9 and TRBJ1-1, is DTGVSQNPRHKITKRGQNVTFRCDPISEHNRLYWYRQTLGQGPEFLTYFQNEAQLEKSRLLSDRFSAERPKGSFSTLEIQRTEQGDSAMYLCASSLGGRTEAFFGQGTRLTVV.

This chain links TRBV5-4 with TRBJ1-1; TRBD1 is a possible D gene (5 bases). The V end lost 4 bases, the J end lost 0 bases, and 13 bases lay between the germline ends. The germline V gene has CDR1 SGHNT and CDR2 YYREEE (reference sequence). The CDR3 sequence is 15 residues long. The CDR3 coding sequence is TGTGCCAGCAGCCGGGACTACGGGCTGAACACTGAAGCTTTCTTT. It specifies CASSRDYGLNTEAFF.

The chain employs TRBV5-1 and TRBJ2-2, with 8 bases lining up with TRBD2. CDR3 length: 18 residues. CDR1 and CDR2 from the germline V gene are SGHRS and YFSETQ. V was clipped by 1 base and J by 0 bases; unmatched bases: 8. CDR3 DNA: TGCGCCAGCAGCTTGAGTTTTAGCGGGGCTACGAACACCGGGGAGCTGTTTTTT. This translates into CASSLSFSGATNTGELFF. Based on the CDR3 plus reference TRBV5-1 and TRBJ2-2, the full variable domain is KAGVTQTPRYLIKTRGQQVTLSCSPISGHRSVSWYQQTPGQGLQFLFEYFSETQRNKGNFPGRFSGRQFSNSRSEMNVSTLELGDSALYLCASSLSFSGATNTGELFFGEGSRLTVL.

The chain combines TRBV28 with TRBJ2-5; unclear D gene. CDR1 and CDR2 from the germline V gene are MDHEN and SYDVKM. V was shortened by 4 bases and J by 3 bases, with 15 bases between the two germline ends. The CDR3 runs to 15 residues. Written as DNA, the CDR3 is TGTGCCAGCAGTTCTCTCGGGTTAGTCAAAGAGACCCAGTACTTC. It is translated as CASSSLGLVKETQYF.

The rearrangement links TRBV30 to TRBJ1-1; D remains ambiguous. Germline V gene sequence: CDR1 GTSNPN, CDR2 SVGIG (reference sequence). The CDR3 length is 11 residues. The ends were cut back, 4 bases at V and 5 bases at J, with 8 bases in the middle. CDR3 sequence: CAWNTGTEAFF. The CDR3 DNA sequence: TGTGCCTGGAACACCGGGACTGAAGCTTTCTTT.